This T cell receptor (beta chain) appears in the sequencing data of a study of CD8 T cells in Susac syndrome. Treatment-naive patients with stable or active relapsing-remitting disease were the multiple sclerosis controls. The TEMRA cells underwent FACS enrichment, while the CD8+ and CD4+ T cells underwent negative isolation. Random-hexamer reverse transcription was applied to about 0.5 to 1 ug RNA. Amplification of the TCR beta CDR3 was carried out by immunoSEQ multiplex PCR, which spanned a total of 54 Vbeta and 13 Jbeta segments. TCRdb analysed the immunoSEQ multiplex PCR reads with MiXCR anew, one entry per CDR3 protein. Here the sample spans around 130,000 distinct CDR3 sequences, around 75% being singletons. The specimen was CD8+ T cells from PBMCs. The source is a human donor with multiple sclerosis.

CDR3 sequence: CASSPRTAWGEQFF. The DNA for the CDR3 is TGTGCCAGCAGCCCTCGCACAGCGTGGGGTGAGCAGTTCTTC. The V call is TRBV5-6, the J call TRBJ2-1; the D is unclear. The germline CDR1 and CDR2 sequences are SGHDT and YYEEEE. Trimming left V 4 bases short and J 9 bases short, with 17 bases between. The CDR3 spans 14 residues.